This TCR beta chain was sequenced during a study of OX40 agonist ivuxolimab in advanced cancers. Study background: At approximately 80% male, the cohort had a mean age of 60 years, ranging from about 20 to 79.

A history of autoimmune disease or systemic immunosuppression excluded patients. Germline V gives CDR1 SEHNR, CDR2 FQNEAQ (reference sequence). The CDR3 runs to 13 residues. Trimming stripped 5 bases from V and 6 bases from J, with 13 bases between. This table comes from immunoSEQ multiplex PCR, and its TCRdb copy is limited to in-frame clones, with some not included. The data contain about 52,000 clones, nearly 85% of them singletons. The material was CD4+ or CD8+ T cells sorted from blood, obtained in a trial of the OX40 agonist ivuxolimab. The chain employs TRBV7-9 and TRBJ1-1, with D uncertain. The sequence came from an adult with an advanced solid tumor such as melanoma, head and neck, liver or kidney cancer. The CDR3 is CASSPRAAAEAFF. The CDR3 bases are TGTGCCAGCAGCCCCCGGGCGGCCGCTGAAGCTTTCTTT.